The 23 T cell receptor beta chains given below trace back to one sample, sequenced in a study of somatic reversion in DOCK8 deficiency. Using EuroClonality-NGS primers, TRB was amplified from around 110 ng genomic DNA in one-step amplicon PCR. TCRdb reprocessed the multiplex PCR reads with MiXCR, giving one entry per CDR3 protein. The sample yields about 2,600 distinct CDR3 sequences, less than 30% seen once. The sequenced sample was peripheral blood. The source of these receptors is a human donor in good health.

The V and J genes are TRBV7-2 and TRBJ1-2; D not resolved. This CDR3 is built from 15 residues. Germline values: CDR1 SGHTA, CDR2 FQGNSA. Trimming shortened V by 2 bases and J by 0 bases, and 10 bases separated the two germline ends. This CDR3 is CASSLPDKPNYGYTF. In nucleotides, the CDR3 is TGTGCCAGCAGCTTACCCGACAAGCCTAACTATGGCTACACCTTC.

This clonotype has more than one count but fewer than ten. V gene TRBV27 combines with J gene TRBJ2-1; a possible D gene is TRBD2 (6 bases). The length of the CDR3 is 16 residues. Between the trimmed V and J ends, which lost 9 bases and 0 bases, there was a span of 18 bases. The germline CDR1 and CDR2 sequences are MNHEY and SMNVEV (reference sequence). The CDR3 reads CASNPAGLSSYNEQFF. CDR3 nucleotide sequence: TGTGCCAGTAATCCAGCGGGCCTGAGCTCCTACAATGAGCAGTTCTTC.

The CDR3 reads CSVAVVRVPAAFF. CDR3 DNA: TGCAGCGTTGCCGTGGTGCGGGTCCCGGCAGCTTTCTTT. This chain joins TRBV29-1 and TRBJ1-1; D not certain. This CDR3 has 13 amino acids. The germline V gene has CDR1 SQVTM and CDR2 ANQGSEA. V lost 4 bases and J lost 10, with 19 bases in between.

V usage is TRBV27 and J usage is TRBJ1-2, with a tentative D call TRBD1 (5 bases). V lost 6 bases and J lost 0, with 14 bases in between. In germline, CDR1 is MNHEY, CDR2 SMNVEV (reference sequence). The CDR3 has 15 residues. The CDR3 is CASRLAGSPNYGYTF. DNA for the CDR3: TGTGCCAGCAGATTAGCAGGGTCTCCTAACTATGGCTACACCTTC.

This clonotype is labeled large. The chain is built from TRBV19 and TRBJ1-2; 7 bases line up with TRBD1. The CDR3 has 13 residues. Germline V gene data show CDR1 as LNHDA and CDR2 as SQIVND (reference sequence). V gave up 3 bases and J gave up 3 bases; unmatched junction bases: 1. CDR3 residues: CASSIGQDYGYTF. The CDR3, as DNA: TGTGCCAGTAGTATTGGACAGGACTATGGCTACACCTTC.

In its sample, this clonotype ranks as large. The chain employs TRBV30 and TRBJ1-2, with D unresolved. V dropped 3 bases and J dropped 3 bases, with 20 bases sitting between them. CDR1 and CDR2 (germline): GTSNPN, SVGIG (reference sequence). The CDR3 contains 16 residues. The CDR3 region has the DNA TGTGCCTGGAGACGTTCCGAGGGCTTTTCAGACTATGGCTACACCTTC. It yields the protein CAWRRSEGFSDYGYTF.

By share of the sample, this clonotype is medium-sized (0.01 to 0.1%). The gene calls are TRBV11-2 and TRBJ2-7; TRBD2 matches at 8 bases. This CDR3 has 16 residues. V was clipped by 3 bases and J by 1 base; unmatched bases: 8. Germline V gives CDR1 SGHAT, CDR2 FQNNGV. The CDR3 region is CASSFLSSSGSYEQYF. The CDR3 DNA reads TGTGCCAGCAGCTTCCTTTCCTCTAGCGGGTCCTACGAGCAGTACTTC.

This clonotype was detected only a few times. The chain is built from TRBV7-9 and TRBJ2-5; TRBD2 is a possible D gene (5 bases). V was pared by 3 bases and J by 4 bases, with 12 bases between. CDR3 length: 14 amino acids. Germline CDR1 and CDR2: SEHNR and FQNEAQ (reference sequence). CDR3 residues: CASSFRPGRETQYF. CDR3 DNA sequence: TGTGCCAGCAGCTTCCGACCGGGAAGAGAGACCCAGTACTTC.

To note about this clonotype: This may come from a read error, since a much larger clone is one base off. CDR3 coding DNA: TGTGCCAGCACCTTACGGGGGGGTAACTATGGCCACACCTTC. The encoded protein is CASTLRGGNYGHTF. J is TRBJ1-2 and V is TRBV6-6, with D perhaps matching TRBD1 (5 bases). The CDR3 is 14 residues long. Germline values: CDR1 MNHNY, CDR2 SVGAGI (reference sequence).

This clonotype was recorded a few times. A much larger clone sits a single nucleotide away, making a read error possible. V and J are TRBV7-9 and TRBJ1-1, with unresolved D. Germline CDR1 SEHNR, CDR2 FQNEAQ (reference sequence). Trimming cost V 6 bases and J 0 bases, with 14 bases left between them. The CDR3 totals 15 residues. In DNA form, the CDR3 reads TGTGCCAGCAGTTCCGCCCTTACCTTGAACACTGAAGCTTTCTTT. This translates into CASSSALTLNTEAFF.

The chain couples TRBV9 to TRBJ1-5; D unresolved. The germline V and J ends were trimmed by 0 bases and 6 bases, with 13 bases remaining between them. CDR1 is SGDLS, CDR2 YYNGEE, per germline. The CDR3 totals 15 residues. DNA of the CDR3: TGTGCCAGCAGCGTAGGTCCAGGCGTCTCTCAGCCCCAGCATTTT. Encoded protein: CASSVGPGVSQPQHF.

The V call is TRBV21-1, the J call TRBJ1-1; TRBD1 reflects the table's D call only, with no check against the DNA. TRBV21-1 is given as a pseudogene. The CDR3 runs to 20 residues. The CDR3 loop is CASSKEDRGPNFQQTTEAFF. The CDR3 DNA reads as TGTGCCAGCAGCAAAGAGGATAGGGGACCCAACTTTCAACAGACAACTGAAGCTTTCTTT.

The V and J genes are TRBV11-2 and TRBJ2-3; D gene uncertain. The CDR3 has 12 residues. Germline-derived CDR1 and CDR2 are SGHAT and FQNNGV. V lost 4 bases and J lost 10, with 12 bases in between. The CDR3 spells CASSSNSLSQYF. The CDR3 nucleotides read TGTGCCAGCAGCTCTAATTCACTCTCGCAGTATTTT.

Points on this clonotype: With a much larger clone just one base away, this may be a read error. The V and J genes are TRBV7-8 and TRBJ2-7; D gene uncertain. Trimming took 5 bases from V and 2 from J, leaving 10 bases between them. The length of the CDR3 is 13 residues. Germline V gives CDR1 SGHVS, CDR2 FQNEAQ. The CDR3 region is CASSKEPAYEQYF. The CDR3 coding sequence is TGTGCCAGCAGCAAGGAACCCGCCTACGAGCAGTACTTC.

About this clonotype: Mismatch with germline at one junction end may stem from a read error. The CDR3 DNA sequence: TGTGCCAGCAGCCCGGACAGTGGATCGGTTCAGCCCCGGCATTTT. Protein product: CASSPDSGSVQPRHF. V usage is TRBV5-5 and J usage is TRBJ1-5, with D perhaps matching TRBD1 (6 bases). CDR3 length: 15 residues. Germline V gives CDR1 SGHKS, CDR2 YYEKEE (reference sequence).

CDR3 loop: CASSHPPAGSYEQYF. The CDR3 nucleotides read TGTGCCAGCAGCCACCCGCCGGCAGGTTCCTACGAGCAGTACTTC. The genes are TRBV7-9 and TRBJ2-7; no firm D call. The ends were cut back, 5 bases at V and 1 base at J, with 15 bases in the middle. Germline CDR1 reads SEHNR; CDR2 reads FQNEAQ (reference sequence). This CDR3 region has 15 residues. Full variable domain (missing parts from reference TRBV7-9 and TRBJ2-7): DTGVSQNPRHKITKRGQNVTFRCDPISEHNRLYWYRQTLGQGPEFLTYFQNEAQLEKSRLLSDRFSAERPKGSFSTLEIQRTEQGDSAMYLCASSHPPAGSYEQYFGPGTRLTVT.

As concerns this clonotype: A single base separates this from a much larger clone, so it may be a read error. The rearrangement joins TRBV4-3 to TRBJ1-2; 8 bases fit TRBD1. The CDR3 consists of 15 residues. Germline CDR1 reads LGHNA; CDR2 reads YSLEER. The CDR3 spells CAGSQNRGNNYGYTF. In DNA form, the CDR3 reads TGCGCCGGCAGCCAAAACAGGGGGAATAACTATGGCTACACCTTC.

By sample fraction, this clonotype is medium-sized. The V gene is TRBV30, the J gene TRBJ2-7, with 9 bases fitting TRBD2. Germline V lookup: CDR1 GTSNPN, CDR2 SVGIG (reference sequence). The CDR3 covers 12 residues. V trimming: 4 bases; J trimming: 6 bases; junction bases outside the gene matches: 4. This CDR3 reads CAWNAGGGEQYF. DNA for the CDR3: TGTGCCTGGAACGCGGGAGGGGGCGAGCAGTACTTC. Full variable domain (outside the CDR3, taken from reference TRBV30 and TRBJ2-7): SQTIHQWPATLVQPVGSPLSLECTVEGTSNPNLYWYRQAAGRGLQLLFYSVGIGQISSEVPQNLSASRPQDRQFILSSKKLLLSDSGFYLCAWNAGGGEQYFGPGTRLTVT.

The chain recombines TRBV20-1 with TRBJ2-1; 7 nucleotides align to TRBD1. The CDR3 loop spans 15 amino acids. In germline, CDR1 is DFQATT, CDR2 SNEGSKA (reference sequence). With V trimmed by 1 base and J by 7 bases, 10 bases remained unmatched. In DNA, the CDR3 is TGCAGTGCTAGAGCCGAGGGGGCCCGGATTAATGAGCAGTTCTTC. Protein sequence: CSARAEGARINEQFF.

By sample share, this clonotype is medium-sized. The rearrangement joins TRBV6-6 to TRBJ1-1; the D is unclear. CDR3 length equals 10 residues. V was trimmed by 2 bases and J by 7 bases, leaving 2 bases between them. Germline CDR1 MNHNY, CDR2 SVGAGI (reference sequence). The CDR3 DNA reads TGTGCCAGCAGTTACAGTGAAGCTTTCTTT. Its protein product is CASSYSEAFF.

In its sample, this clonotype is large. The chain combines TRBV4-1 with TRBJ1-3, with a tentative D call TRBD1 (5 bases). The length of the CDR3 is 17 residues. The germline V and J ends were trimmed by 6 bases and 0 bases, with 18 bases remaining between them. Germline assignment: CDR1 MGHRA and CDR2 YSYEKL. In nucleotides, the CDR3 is TGCGCCAGCAGGTCGACGGCGTTGGGACTCTCTGGAAACACCATATATTTT. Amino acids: CASRSTALGLSGNTIYF.

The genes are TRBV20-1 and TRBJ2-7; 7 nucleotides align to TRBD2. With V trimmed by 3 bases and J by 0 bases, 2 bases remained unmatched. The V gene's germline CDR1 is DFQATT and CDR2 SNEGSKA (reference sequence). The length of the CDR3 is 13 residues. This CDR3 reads CSASSGNSYEQYF. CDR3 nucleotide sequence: TGCAGTGCTAGCAGCGGGAACTCCTACGAGCAGTACTTC.

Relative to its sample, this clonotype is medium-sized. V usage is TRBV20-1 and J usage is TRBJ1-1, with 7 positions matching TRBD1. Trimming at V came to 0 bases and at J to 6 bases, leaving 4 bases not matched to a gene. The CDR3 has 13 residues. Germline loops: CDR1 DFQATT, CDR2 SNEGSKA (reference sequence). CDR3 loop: CSARDRGSPEAFF. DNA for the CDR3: TGCAGTGCTAGAGACAGGGGGTCCCCTGAAGCTTTCTTT.